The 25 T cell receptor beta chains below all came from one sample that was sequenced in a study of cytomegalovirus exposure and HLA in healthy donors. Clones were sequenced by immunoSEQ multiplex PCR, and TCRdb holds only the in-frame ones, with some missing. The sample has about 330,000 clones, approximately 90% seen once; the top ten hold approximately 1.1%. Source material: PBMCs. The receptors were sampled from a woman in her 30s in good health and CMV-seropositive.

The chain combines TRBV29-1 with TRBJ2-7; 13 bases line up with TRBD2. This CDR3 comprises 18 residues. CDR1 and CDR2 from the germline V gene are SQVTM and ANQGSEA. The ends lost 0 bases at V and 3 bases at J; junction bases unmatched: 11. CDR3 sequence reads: CSVEDTPPRTSGGYEQYF. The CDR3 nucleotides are TGCAGCGTTGAAGATACCCCACCGCGGACTAGCGGGGGCTACGAGCAGTACTTC.

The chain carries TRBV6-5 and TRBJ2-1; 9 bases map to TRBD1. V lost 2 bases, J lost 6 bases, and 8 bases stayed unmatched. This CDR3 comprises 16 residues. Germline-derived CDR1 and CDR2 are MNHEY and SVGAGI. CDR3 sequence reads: CASSYAPGTGINEQFF. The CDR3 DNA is TGTGCCAGCAGTTACGCCCCAGGGACAGGGATCAATGAGCAGTTCTTC.

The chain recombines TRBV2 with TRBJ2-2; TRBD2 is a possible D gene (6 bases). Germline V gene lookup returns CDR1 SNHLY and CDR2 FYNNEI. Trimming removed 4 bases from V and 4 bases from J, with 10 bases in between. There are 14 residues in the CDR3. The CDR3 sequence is CASSVGLATGELFF. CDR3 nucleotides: TGTGCCAGCAGTGTGGGACTTGCCACCGGGGAGCTGTTTTTT. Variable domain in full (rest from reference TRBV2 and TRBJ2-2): EPEVTQTPSHQVTQMGQEVILRCVPISNHLYFYWYRQILGQKVEFLVSFYNNEISEKSEIFDDQFSVERPDGSNFTLKIRSTKLEDSAMYFCASSVGLATGELFFGEGSRLTVL.

The CDR3 sequence: CSVLGFTGPEAFF. The CDR3 region has the DNA TGCAGCGTTTTAGGTTTTACCGGACCAGAAGCTTTCTTT. V usage is TRBV29-1 and J usage is TRBJ1-1; D is undetermined. The CDR3 is 13 residues long. Trimming shortened V by 5 bases and J by 8 bases, and 18 bases separated the two germline ends. CDR1 is SQVTM and CDR2 is ANQGSEA in the germline V gene.

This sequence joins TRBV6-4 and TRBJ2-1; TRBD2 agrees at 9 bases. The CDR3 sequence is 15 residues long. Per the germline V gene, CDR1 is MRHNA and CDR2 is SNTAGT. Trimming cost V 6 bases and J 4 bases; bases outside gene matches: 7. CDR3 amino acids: CASRKLAGRYNEQFF. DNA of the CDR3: TGTGCCAGCAGAAAGCTAGCGGGGCGTTACAATGAGCAGTTCTTC.

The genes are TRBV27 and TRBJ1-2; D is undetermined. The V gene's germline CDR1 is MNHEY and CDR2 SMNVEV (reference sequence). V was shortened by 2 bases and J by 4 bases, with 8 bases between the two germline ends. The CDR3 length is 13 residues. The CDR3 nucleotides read TGTGCCAGCAGTTTAAAGGGCCTCTATGGCTACACCTTC. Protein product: CASSLKGLYGYTF.

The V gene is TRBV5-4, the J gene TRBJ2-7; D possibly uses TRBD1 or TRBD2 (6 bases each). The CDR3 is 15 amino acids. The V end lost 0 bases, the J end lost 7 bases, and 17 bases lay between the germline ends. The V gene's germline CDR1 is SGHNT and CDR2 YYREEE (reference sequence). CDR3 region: CASSLGGAPEREQYF. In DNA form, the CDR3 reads TGTGCCAGCAGCTTGGGGGGGGCTCCGGAGAGGGAGCAGTACTTC.

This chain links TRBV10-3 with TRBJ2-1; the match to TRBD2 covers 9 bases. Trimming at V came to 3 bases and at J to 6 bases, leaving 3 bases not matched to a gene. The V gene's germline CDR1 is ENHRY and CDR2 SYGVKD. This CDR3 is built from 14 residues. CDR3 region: CAISDLAGSNEQFF. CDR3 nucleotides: TGTGCCATCAGTGACCTAGCGGGAAGCAATGAGCAGTTCTTC.

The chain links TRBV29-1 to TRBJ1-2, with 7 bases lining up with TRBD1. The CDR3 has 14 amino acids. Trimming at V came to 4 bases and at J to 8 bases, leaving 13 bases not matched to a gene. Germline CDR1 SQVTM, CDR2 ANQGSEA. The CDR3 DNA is TGCAGCGTTGGCCGACAGGGATCCCCTCAGGGCTACACCTTC. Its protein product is CSVGRQGSPQGYTF.

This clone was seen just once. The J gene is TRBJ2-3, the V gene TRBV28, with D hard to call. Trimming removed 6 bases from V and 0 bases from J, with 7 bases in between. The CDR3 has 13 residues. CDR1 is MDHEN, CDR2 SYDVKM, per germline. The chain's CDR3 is CASRSSSTDTQYF. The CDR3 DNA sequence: TGTGCCAGCAGGTCGAGTAGCACAGATACGCAGTATTTT. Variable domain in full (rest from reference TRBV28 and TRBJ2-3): DVKVTQSSRYLVKRTGEKVFLECVQDMDHENMFWYRQDPGLGLRLIYFSYDVKMKEKGDIPEGYSVSREKKERFSLILESASTNQTSMYLCASRSSSTDTQYFGPGTRLTVL.

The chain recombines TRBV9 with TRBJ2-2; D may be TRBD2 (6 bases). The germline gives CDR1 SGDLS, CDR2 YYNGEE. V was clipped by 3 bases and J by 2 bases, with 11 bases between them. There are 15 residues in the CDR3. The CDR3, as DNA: TGTGCCAGCAGCGAGGCGGGATATAACACCGGGGAGCTGTTTTTT. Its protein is CASSEAGYNTGELFF.

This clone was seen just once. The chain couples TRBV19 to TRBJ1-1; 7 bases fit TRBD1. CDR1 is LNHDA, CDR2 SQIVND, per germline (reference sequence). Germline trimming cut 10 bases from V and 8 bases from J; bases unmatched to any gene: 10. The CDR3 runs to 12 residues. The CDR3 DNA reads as TGTGCCACCACGACAGGGCTCCTGGAAGCTTTCTTT. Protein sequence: CATTTGLLEAFF.

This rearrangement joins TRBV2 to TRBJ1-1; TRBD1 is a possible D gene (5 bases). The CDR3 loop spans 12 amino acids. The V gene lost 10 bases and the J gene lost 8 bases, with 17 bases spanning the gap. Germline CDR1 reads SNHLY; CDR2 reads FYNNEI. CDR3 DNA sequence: TGTGCCACCAGGGAGGGGCGGAGAGAAGCTTTCTTT. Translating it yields CATREGRREAFF. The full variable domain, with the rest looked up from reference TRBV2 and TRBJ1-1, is EPEVTQTPSHQVTQMGQEVILRCVPISNHLYFYWYRQILGQKVEFLVSFYNNEISEKSEIFDDQFSVERPDGSNFTLKIRSTKLEDSAMYFCATREGRREAFFGQGTRLTVV.

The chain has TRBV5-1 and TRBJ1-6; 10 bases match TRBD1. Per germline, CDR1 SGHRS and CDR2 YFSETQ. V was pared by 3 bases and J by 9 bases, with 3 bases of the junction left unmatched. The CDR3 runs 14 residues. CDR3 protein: CASSWDRGGSPLHF. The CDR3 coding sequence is TGCGCCAGCAGCTGGGACAGGGGAGGTTCACCCCTCCACTTT.

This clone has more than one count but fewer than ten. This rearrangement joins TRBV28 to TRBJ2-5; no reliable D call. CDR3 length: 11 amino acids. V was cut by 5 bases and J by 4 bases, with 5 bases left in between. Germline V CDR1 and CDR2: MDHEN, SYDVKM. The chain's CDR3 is CASSEGETQYF. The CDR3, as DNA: TGTGCCAGCAGTGAAGGAGAGACCCAGTACTTC.

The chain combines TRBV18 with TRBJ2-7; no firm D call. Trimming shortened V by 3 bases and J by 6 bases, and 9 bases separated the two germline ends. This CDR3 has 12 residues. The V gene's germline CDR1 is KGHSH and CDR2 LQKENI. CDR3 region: CASSPEQVEQYF. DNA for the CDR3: TGTGCCAGCTCACCTGAGCAGGTCGAGCAGTACTTC.

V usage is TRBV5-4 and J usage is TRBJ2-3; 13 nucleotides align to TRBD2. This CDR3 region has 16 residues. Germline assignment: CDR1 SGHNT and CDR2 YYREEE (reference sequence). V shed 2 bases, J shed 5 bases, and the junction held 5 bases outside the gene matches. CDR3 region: CASSFTSGGAQDTQYF. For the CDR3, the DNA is TGTGCCAGCAGCTTTACTAGCGGGGGGGCCCAAGATACGCAGTATTTT.

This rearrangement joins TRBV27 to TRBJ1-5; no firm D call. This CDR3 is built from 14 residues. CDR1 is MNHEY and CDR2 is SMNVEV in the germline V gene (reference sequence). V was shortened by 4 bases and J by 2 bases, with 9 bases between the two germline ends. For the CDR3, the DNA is TGTGCCAGCAGTTCGGATTGGGGCAATCAGCCCCAGCATTTT. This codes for CASSSDWGNQPQHF.

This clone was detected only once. The CDR3 DNA follows: TGTGCCAGCAGCTTAGCCGGGGTGAATGAGCAGTTCTTC. Its translation is CASSLAGVNEQFF. The chain links TRBV7-2 to TRBJ2-1, with TRBD2 as a possible D gene (5 bases). CDR3 length: 13 amino acids. Germline-derived CDR1 and CDR2 are SGHTA and FQGNSA. V was shortened by 0 bases and J by 7 bases, with 7 bases between the two germline ends.

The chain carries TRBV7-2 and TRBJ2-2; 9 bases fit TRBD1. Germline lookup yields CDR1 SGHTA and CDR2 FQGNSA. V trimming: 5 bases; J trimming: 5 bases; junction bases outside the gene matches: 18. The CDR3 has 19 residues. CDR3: CASSPSISGGQGKTGELFF. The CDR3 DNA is TGTGCCAGCAGCCCTTCGATATCGGGCGGACAGGGGAAAACCGGGGAGCTGTTTTTT.

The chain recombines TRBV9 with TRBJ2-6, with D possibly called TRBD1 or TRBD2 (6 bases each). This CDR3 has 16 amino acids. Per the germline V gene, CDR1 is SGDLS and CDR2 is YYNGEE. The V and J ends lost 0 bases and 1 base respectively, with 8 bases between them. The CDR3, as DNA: TGTGCCAGCAGCGTAGAAGGGGGGTCTGGGGCCAACGTCCTGACTTTC. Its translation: CASSVEGGSGANVLTF.

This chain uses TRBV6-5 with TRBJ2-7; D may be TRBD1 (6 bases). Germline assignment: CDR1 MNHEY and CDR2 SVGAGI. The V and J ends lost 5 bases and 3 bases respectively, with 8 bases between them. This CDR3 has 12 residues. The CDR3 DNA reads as TGTGCCAGCAGTACGGACAGCTACGAGCAGTACTTC. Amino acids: CASSTDSYEQYF.

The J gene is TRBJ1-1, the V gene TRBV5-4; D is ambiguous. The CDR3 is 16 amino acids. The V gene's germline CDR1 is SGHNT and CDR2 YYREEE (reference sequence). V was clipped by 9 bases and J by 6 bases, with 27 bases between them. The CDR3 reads CATGNPRGSQRAEAFF. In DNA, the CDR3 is TGTGCCACCGGAAACCCGCGAGGCAGTCAACGAGCTGAAGCTTTCTTT.

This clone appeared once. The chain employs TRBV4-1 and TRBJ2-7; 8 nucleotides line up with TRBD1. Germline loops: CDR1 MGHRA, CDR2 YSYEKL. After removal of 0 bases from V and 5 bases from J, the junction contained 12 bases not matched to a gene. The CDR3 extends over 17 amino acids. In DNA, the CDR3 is TGCGCCAGCAGCCAAGAGTTTTCAGGGACAGGAGTAGACGAGCAGTACTTC. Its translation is CASSQEFSGTGVDEQYF.

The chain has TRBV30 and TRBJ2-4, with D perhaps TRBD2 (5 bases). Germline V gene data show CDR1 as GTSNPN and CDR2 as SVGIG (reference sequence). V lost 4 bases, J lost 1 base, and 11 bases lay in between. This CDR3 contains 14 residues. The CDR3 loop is CAWTRSGAKNIQYF. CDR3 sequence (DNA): TGTGCCTGGACTCGTTCGGGGGCCAAAAACATTCAGTACTTC. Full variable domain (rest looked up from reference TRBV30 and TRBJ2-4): SQTIHQWPATLVQPVGSPLSLECTVEGTSNPNLYWYRQAAGRGLQLLFYSVGIGQISSEVPQNLSASRPQDRQFILSSKKLLLSDSGFYLCAWTRSGAKNIQYFGAGTRLSVL.